This TCR beta chain was documented in a study of identical twins. Whole-study results and caveats: Sequences that were out-of-frame, alpha and twin-shared displayed an excess of low generation probability. Abundant cord blood beta clonotypes carried fewer insertions; memory repertoires showed none.

A single record per CDR3 protein comes from TCRdb applying MiXCR to the 5' RACE reads. The table records fewer than 900,000 distinct CDR3 sequences, around 20% of them present only once. This clonotype was counted ten times or more. Antigen unknown. V was trimmed by 3 bases and J by 0 bases, leaving 18 bases between them. The CDR3 extends over 17 amino acids. The V gene's germline CDR1 is SGDLS and CDR2 YYNGEE. The sample was also linked to a second study, of T cells expressing NK-cell markers. This second report adds: T cells sorted in several experiments were restricted to alpha-beta TCR T cells by an anti-gamma-delta TCR antibody.

J is TRBJ2-5 and V is TRBV9; the D is unclear. The TCR was taken from a woman aged 18-29 years in good health. What was sequenced was PBMCs. CDR3 region: CASSAWGSSVYQETQYF. The CDR3 DNA reads TGTGCCAGCAGCGCCTGGGGTTCGTCAGTGTACCAAGAGACCCAGTACTTC.